This T cell receptor (beta chain) was captured by sequencing in a study of blood T cells in healthy people across ages. General study results and limits: The recorded TCR beta diversity per million T cells decreased in a roughly linear manner with age.

They isolated at least 6 million PBMCs from each sample. A sample-barcoded 5' primer and a J-beta primer mix were used in a second PCR of about 7 to 11 cycles. A single record per CDR3 protein comes from TCRdb applying MiXCR to the 5' RACE reads. The repertoire consists of around 620,000 distinct CDR3 sequences, with roughly 29% occurring once and the leading ten covering about 18%. CDR1 and CDR2 (germline): LNHNV, YYDKDF (reference sequence). The CDR3 length equals 12 residues, ends included. About this clonotype: Its specificity is unknown. This CDR3 is missing its conserved last phenylalanine or tryptophan, likely due to a read error. The limits of the CDR3 on the DNA are not certain, so only TCRdb's listed CDR3 is given.

The receptor was isolated from a woman between 65 and 79 years old in good health. The sample taken for sequencing was blood. This chain connects TRBV15 to TRBJ2-5; TRBD1, the table's D call, was not compared with the DNA. The CDR3 loop reads CATSRPPYPPYS.